What follows describes a single T cell receptor (beta chain). The table lists this clonotype with many counts. Its specific antigen is unknown. The input lacks base qualities; no much larger clone sits a single base away. This sample was included in a study of Graves' ophthalmopathy and Graves' hyperthyroidism (dated by TCRdb to the late 2010s). Describing the broader study: Peripheral blood was collected at initial diagnosis, prior to any treatment. After sampling, hyperthyroidism patients received methimazole starting at 30 mg daily, and ophthalmopathy patients received high-dose intravenous methylprednisolone. For training and testing, the 95 to 100 patients in the discovery cohort were randomly divided in a 7:3 ratio. In total, 135 blood samples were TCR-sequenced: 43 ophthalmopathy, under 80 hyperthyroidism and some 17 hyperthyroidism-to-ophthalmopathy patients. To explore V-J signatures distinguishing ophthalmopathy from hyperthyroidism, a discovery set of 100 patients (fewer than 45 ophthalmopathy, about 57 stable hyperthyroidism) was enrolled. An independent validation cohort comprised about 20 hyperthyroidism patients and over 15 patients who later progressed from hyperthyroidism to ophthalmopathy. In about six hyperthyroidism patients, the T-cell repertoires found in thyroid tissue were compared with those found in blood. The study used signatures of the TCR beta repertoire to tell Graves' ophthalmopathy apart from Graves' hyperthyroidism and to predict which patients would progress to ophthalmopathy.

For repertoire sequencing, TCR beta CDR3 regions were amplified from RNA transcripts. A first-round RT-PCR used HTBI primers with the Qiagen OneStep RT-PCR kit, followed by a second-round multiplex PCR, size selection and purification. The libraries underwent paired-end sequencing with 100 bp reads on an Illumina HiSeq2000. The paper's processing steps were these. SOAPnuke was used for read processing, and reads with adapters, uncalled bases, a mean Phred below 15, or no exact constant-primer or identifier match were discarded. COPE v1.2.5 was used to merge high-quality paired reads. Each unique nucleotide sequence was defined as a clonotype, and clonotypes were aligned to IMGT TRB V, D and J references with MiTCR v1.1. Only V-J combinations with frequency above 0.0001 were analysed, covering approximately 99% of repertoires. For each V-J combination, a TCR clonal expansion and chaos score was defined as the ratio of F50 clonal expansion to chaos observed in the TCRdist matrix. Welch's t-statistics and random forest were used to reduce the features to 10 to 15 V-J combinations, which were then used as input to a naive Bayes classifier. The Morisita-Horn index was used to measure how similar the thyroid and blood repertoires were. The raw public data were reprocessed by TCRdb itself: fastp quality trimming at Q25, MiXCR clonotype calling, in-frame beta chains only. Each CDR3 protein appears once, grouped with its most common genes and DNA. These V and J calls originate from TCRdb's pipeline instead of the authors' own analysis. The sample contains 350,000 to 450,000 distinct CDR3 sequences, approximately 20% of them found a single time. 1.5% to 2% of the sample comes from the top ten.

Ophthalmopathy patients were characterized by moderately to severely active disease, a Clinical Activity Score of at least 3, a NOSPECS grade of at least 4, and a disease duration under 3 months. Anyone with other autoimmune diseases, uncontrolled infections, pregnancy or lactation was excluded from the study. Diagnosis was based on clinical symptoms, serum thyroxine, TRAb, thyroid ultrasound and orbital computed tomography. Ficoll-Paque density gradient centrifugation was used to isolate PBMCs from around 10 ml of fresh peripheral blood. Total RNA was extracted with Trizol reagent and quality-checked on an Agilent 2100 Bioanalyzer. Results and caveats for the whole study, not just this receptor: Ophthalmopathy was separated from stable hyperthyroidism by the 13-signature model with 85% to 90% sensitivity and 81% to 83% specificity in cross-validation and with 80%/75% in the test set. Sample size was not statistically predetermined, and group allocation was not concealed from the investigators. Among expanded thyroid clonotypes with frequency above 0.001, most also showed up in blood, which suggests that blood repertoires may reflect the thyroid immune response. In validation, the model predicted ophthalmopathy progression with about 71% sensitivity and roughly 72% specificity; fewer than 15 predicted patients were CT-confirmed with GO in a median of 6.5 months.

V is cut by 3 bases and J by 0 bases, and the space between the germline ends is 11 bases. The germline V gene encodes CDR1 MNHEY and CDR2 SMNVEV (reference sequence). The CDR3 contains 15 residues, cysteine and phenylalanine counted. Kept here is only the CDR3 DNA, which spans 45 bases and is read in frame from base 1. Sequencing used peripheral blood. The chain is encoded by TRBV27 joined to TRBJ2-5; the D gene cannot be named for sure. The receptor was derived from a woman aged 18-29 years with Graves' ophthalmopathy. Donor details come from another sample of the same person, matched by shared clones. The CDR3 protein: CASSFQPANQETQYF. Read as DNA, the sequence is TGTGCCAGCAGTTTTCAGCCTGCCAACCAAGAGACCCAGTACTTC.